Shown below are 23 T cell receptor beta chains from a single sample sequenced in a study of OX40 agonist ivuxolimab in advanced cancers. The assay was immunoSEQ multiplex PCR, and TCRdb's table has in-frame clones only and misses some. In the table there are 100,000 to 130,000 clones, less than 95% of which are singletons. The material sequenced was CD4+ or CD8+ T cells sorted from blood, taken in a trial of the OX40 agonist ivuxolimab. Receptors originate from an adult with an advanced solid tumor such as melanoma, head and neck, liver or kidney cancer.

This chain joins TRBV7-9 and TRBJ2-3; possible D gene TRBD2, 6 bases. The germline V and J ends were trimmed by 4 bases and 0 bases, with 8 bases remaining between them. The CDR3 loop spans 14 amino acids. CDR1 is SEHNR, CDR2 FQNEAQ, per germline (reference sequence). CDR3: CASSSGTSTDTQYF. The CDR3 DNA reads as TGTGCCAGCAGCTCAGGGACTAGCACAGATACGCAGTATTTT.

This chain uses TRBV5-8 with TRBJ2-4; D not certain. CDR3 size: 15 residues. The ends were cut back, 1 base at V and 0 bases at J, with 8 bases in the middle. Per germline, CDR1 SGHTS and CDR2 YDEGEE. The CDR3 here is CASSLKGLAKNIQYF. CDR3 sequence (DNA): TGTGCCAGCAGCTTGAAGGGTCTAGCCAAAAACATTCAGTACTTC.

The CDR3 region is CASSPSPLAGKNTGELFF. The CDR3 region has the DNA TGCGCCAGCAGCCCATCCCCACTAGCGGGGAAGAACACCGGGGAGCTGTTTTTT. The V and J genes are TRBV5-1 and TRBJ2-2, with 10 positions matching TRBD2. The V gene end was trimmed by 4 bases and the J gene end by 1 base; junction bases not matched to a gene: 10. The CDR3 sequence is 18 residues long. Per germline, CDR1 SGHRS and CDR2 YFSETQ.

The chain has TRBV7-8 and TRBJ1-3; possible D gene TRBD1, 5 bases. The germline CDR1 and CDR2 sequences are SGHVS and FQNEAQ. V was cut by 5 bases and J by 0 bases, with 17 bases left in between. The CDR3 totals 17 residues. The CDR3 nucleotides read TGTGCCAGCAGCCTCCGGGGCGCCCAAAGCTCTGGAAACACCATATATTTT. Translating gives CASSLRGAQSSGNTIYF.

The CDR3 protein is CASSAHLVDSEQYF. In DNA form, the CDR3 reads TGTGCCAGTAGTGCCCACCTGGTAGACAGCGAGCAGTACTTC. The chain joins TRBV19 to TRBJ2-7; the D gene is possibly TRBD1 (5 bases). Germline lookup yields CDR1 LNHDA and CDR2 SQIVND (reference sequence). The CDR3 spans 14 residues. V lost 5 bases to trimming and J lost 6 bases, with 17 bases between them.

The DNA of the CDR3 is TGTGCCAGCAGCTTAGCGGGGGGTCTGAACACTGAAGCTTTCTTT. It codes for CASSLAGGLNTEAFF. The rearrangement links TRBV11-1 to TRBJ1-1, with D perhaps TRBD1 (5 bases). Germline lookup yields CDR1 SGHAT and CDR2 FQDESV (reference sequence). The CDR3 sequence is 15 residues long. V gave up 0 bases and J gave up 0 bases, with 8 bases separating them.

The chain joins TRBV5-1 to TRBJ2-3; tentatively, D is TRBD1 (5 bases). This CDR3 region has 16 residues. V shed 0 bases and J shed 2 bases, with 13 bases lying between them. From germline, CDR1 is SGHRS and CDR2 YFSETQ. CDR3 residues: CASSLVFTGSTDTQYF. CDR3 coding DNA: TGCGCCAGCAGCTTGGTTTTCACAGGTTCCACAGATACGCAGTATTTT.

The DNA for the CDR3 is TGCGCCAGCAGCCAAGGGCAGGCGAGCTCCTACGAGCAGTACTTC. Protein product: CASSQGQASSYEQYF. The V call is TRBV4-1, the J call TRBJ2-7; D uncertain. Germline CDR1 and CDR2: MGHRA and YSYEKL. The CDR3 totals 15 residues. V was shortened by 1 base and J by 0 bases, with 10 bases between the two germline ends.

This sequence joins TRBV11-3 and TRBJ2-5; perhaps TRBD2 as D (6 bases). Trimming took 1 base from V and 2 from J, leaving 17 bases between them. Germline V gives CDR1 SGHNT, CDR2 YENEEA. The CDR3 extends over 17 amino acids. DNA of the CDR3: TGTGCCAGCAGCTTAGGTCGACTAGTCAGGGTACAAGAGACCCAGTACTTC. Translated: CASSLGRLVRVQETQYF.

This clone has more than one count but fewer than ten. V gene TRBV6-6 combines with J gene TRBJ1-2, with 8 bases fitting TRBD1. The CDR3 covers 15 residues. Losses at the gene ends were 6 bases for V and 5 bases for J; bases not matched to a gene: 11. Germline V gene sequence: CDR1 MNHNY, CDR2 SVGAGI (reference sequence). The CDR3 nucleotides are TGTGCCAGCAGAGATAGGGGCAGGGGGCCATATGGCTACACCTTC. This sequence encodes CASRDRGRGPYGYTF.

This clone appeared once. Sequence at one end of the junction differs from germline and may be a read error. The J gene is TRBJ2-2, the V gene TRBV7-7; perhaps TRBD2 as D (6 bases). The germline V gene has CDR1 SSHAT and CDR2 FNYEAQ (reference sequence). This CDR3 contains 15 residues. CDR3 bases: TGTGCTAGCAGCAGACATCCAGGAGGGGCCGGGGAGCTGTTTTTT. It is translated as CASSRHPGGAGELFF.

The chain links TRBV15 to TRBJ2-5; 9 positions match TRBD2. V shed 5 bases, J shed 5 bases, and the junction held 6 bases outside the gene matches. The germline gives CDR1 LNHNV, CDR2 YYDKDF (reference sequence). This CDR3 contains 14 residues. CDR3 sequence reads: CATSSTSGGETQYF. In DNA, the CDR3 is TGTGCCACCAGCTCGACTAGCGGAGGGGAGACCCAGTACTTC.

The gene calls are TRBV6-6 and TRBJ1-6; TRBD1 might be the D (6 bases). Trimming removed 4 bases at V and 7 bases at J, with 17 bases between. The germline gives CDR1 MNHNY, CDR2 SVGAGI (reference sequence). The CDR3 contains 16 residues. CDR3 sequence: CASSFFSGARNSPLHF. CDR3 sequence (DNA): TGTGCCAGCAGTTTCTTTTCGGGGGCACGAAATTCACCCCTCCACTTT.

This clone is a singleton in its sample. DNA for the CDR3: TGTGCCAGCAGCTCCCAACTGACAGGGGTTCAGCCCCAGCATTTT. It specifies CASSSQLTGVQPQHF. The V and J genes are TRBV7-8 and TRBJ1-5; 8 bases map to TRBD1. Germline values: CDR1 SGHVS, CDR2 FQNEAQ. This CDR3 comprises 15 residues. Germline trimming cut 4 bases from V and 6 bases from J; bases unmatched to any gene: 8.

This chain links TRBV11-2 with TRBJ1-1; perhaps TRBD1 as D (5 bases). The V and J ends lost 4 bases and 6 bases respectively, with 15 bases between them. CDR3 length equals 14 residues. In germline, CDR1 is SGHAT, CDR2 FQNNGV. The CDR3 coding sequence is TGTGCCAGCAGCTCCCTATCGGGGGGAGCTGAAGCTTTCTTT. Translating gives CASSSLSGGAEAFF.

This chain uses TRBV19 with TRBJ2-1, with TRBD1 matching 7 bases. The V gene's germline CDR1 is LNHDA and CDR2 SQIVND (reference sequence). This CDR3 contains 14 residues. V lost 9 bases, J lost 2 bases, and 7 bases stayed unmatched. CDR3 residues: CASTPQGAYNEQFF. The DNA for the CDR3 is TGTGCCAGCACCCCCCAGGGGGCCTACAATGAGCAGTTCTTC.

This clone was detected a few times. V and J are TRBV27 and TRBJ1-5; D unresolved. V was cut by 3 bases and J by 7 bases, with 10 bases left in between. Germline CDR1 and CDR2: MNHEY and SMNVEV (reference sequence). The CDR3 runs 13 residues. CDR3 in DNA: TGTGCCAGCAGTTTGAGCGGGGTACAGCCCCAGCATTTT. It codes for CASSLSGVQPQHF.

This chain joins TRBV19 and TRBJ1-6; D is undetermined. This CDR3 is built from 16 residues. The V and J ends lost 3 bases and 7 bases respectively, with 16 bases between them. Germline V gene data show CDR1 as LNHDA and CDR2 as SQIVND (reference sequence). The CDR3 spells CASSIHDPRDNSPLHF. Written as DNA, the CDR3 is TGTGCCAGTAGTATCCACGACCCAAGAGACAATTCACCCCTCCACTTT.

The chain couples TRBV5-1 to TRBJ1-1; TRBD1 matches at 8 bases. From germline, CDR1 is SGHRS and CDR2 YFSETQ. This CDR3 region has 13 residues. Losses at the gene ends were 4 bases for V and 4 bases for J; bases not matched to a gene: 3. The CDR3 sequence is CASSIGQGTEAFF. CDR3 bases: TGCGCCAGCAGCATCGGACAGGGCACTGAAGCTTTCTTT.

This sequence joins TRBV10-2 and TRBJ2-3; D may be TRBD2 (5 bases). V lost 6 bases to trimming and J lost 2 bases, with 9 bases between them. Per germline, CDR1 WSHSY and CDR2 SAAADI. CDR3 length: 13 residues. Written as DNA, the CDR3 is TGCGCCAGCAGGGAGACTAACACAGATACGCAGTATTTT. It specifies CASRETNTDTQYF.

CDR3: CAWSQAYNQPQHF. CDR3 DNA: TGTGCCTGGAGCCAGGCATACAATCAGCCCCAGCATTTT. The chain has TRBV30 and TRBJ1-5; no firm D call. The CDR3 has 13 amino acids. V gave up 3 bases and J gave up 3 bases, with 9 bases separating them. Per germline, CDR1 GTSNPN and CDR2 SVGIG (reference sequence).

This chain links TRBV6-5 with TRBJ2-5, with D tentatively TRBD1 (6 bases). The J call is doubtful: the DNA matches TRBJ2-7 better. Germline CDR1 reads MNHEY; CDR2 reads SVGAGI. This CDR3 is built from 15 residues. This CDR3 reads CASSRARGHIYEQYF. CDR3 in DNA: TGTGCCAGCAGTAGAGCCCGGGGACACATCTACGAGCAGTACTTC.

This chain uses TRBV19 with TRBJ2-3, with 12 bases matching TRBD2. The CDR3 has 17 residues. J lost 5 bases, V lost 4 bases, and 10 bases had no gene match. CDR1 and CDR2 from the germline V gene are LNHDA and SQIVND (reference sequence). CDR3 protein: CASSRPTSGGDGDTQYF. In nucleotides, the CDR3 is TGTGCCAGTAGTAGACCGACTAGCGGGGGAGACGGAGATACGCAGTATTTT.